These 13 T cell receptor beta chains came from one sample sequenced in a study of blood T cell repertoires in COVID-19. Clones were sequenced by immunoSEQ multiplex PCR, and TCRdb holds only the in-frame ones, with some missing. The profile shows around 21,000 clones, 80% to 90% of them singletons. Sequencing input: peripheral blood. These receptors were obtained from a human donor with active COVID-19. The donor label of this sample is uncertain.

The gene calls are TRBV10-3 and TRBJ2-1; 7 positions match TRBD2. CDR3 size: 18 residues. V was pared by 2 bases and J by 7 bases, with 17 bases of the junction left unmatched. Germline CDR1 ENHRY, CDR2 SYGVKD. The CDR3 here is CAISEGGTIAGTGNEQFF. CDR3 bases: TGTGCCATCAGTGAGGGGGGGACTATAGCGGGCACCGGGAATGAGCAGTTCTTC.

The chain combines TRBV5-6 with TRBJ2-5; 7 positions agree with TRBD2. CDR3 length: 18 amino acids. The junction had 18 bases not matched to a gene; V was cut back by 3 bases and J by 4 bases. Germline lookup yields CDR1 SGHDT and CDR2 YYEEEE. The CDR3 sequence is CASSWAGLDKVRGETQYF. Here the CDR3 DNA reads TGTGCCAGCAGCTGGGCCGGACTAGATAAGGTTAGAGGAGAGACCCAGTACTTC.

The chain carries TRBV7-3 and TRBJ2-1; tentatively, D is TRBD2 (5 bases). Germline CDR1 is SGHTA and CDR2 is FQGTGA. The CDR3 consists of 13 residues. V lost 5 bases and J 2 bases, leaving 7 bases between the germline ends. The CDR3 DNA follows: TGTGCCAGCAGCGGAGGCCCCTACAATGAGCAGTTCTTC. Translated, it gives CASSGGPYNEQFF. Combining the CDR3 with reference TRBV7-3 and TRBJ2-1 gives the whole variable domain GAGVSQTPSNKVTEKGKYVELRCDPISGHTALYWYRQSLGQGPEFLIYFQGTGAADDSGLPNDRFFAVRPEGSVSTLKIQRTERGDSAVYLCASSGGPYNEQFFGPGTRLTVL.

The rearrangement joins TRBV19 to TRBJ2-1; 8 positions agree with TRBD2. V trimming: 6 bases; J trimming: 2 bases; junction bases outside the gene matches: 3. CDR1 is LNHDA, CDR2 SQIVND, per germline (reference sequence). The CDR3 has 14 amino acids. The CDR3 sequence is CASRSSGTYNEQFF. The CDR3, as DNA: TGTGCCAGTAGAAGTAGCGGGACCTACAATGAGCAGTTCTTC.

Here the CDR3 DNA reads TGTGCCAGCAGCTTAGGAGACCCGGGGGAGCAGTACTTC. Translated, it gives CASSLGDPGEQYF. The chain combines TRBV7-9 with TRBJ2-7; the D gene is possibly TRBD2 (5 bases). V lost 1 base, J lost 7 bases, and 11 bases lay in between. The CDR3 has 13 amino acids. Looked up from germline, CDR1 is SEHNR and CDR2 is FQNEAQ (reference sequence).

The V gene is TRBV6-2 or TRBV6-3, the J gene TRBJ1-5, with TRBD1 matching over 8 bases. This CDR3 contains 17 residues. CDR1 and CDR2 from the germline V gene are MNHEY and SVGEGT. With 6 bases clipped from V and 3 bases from J, the junction kept 13 bases outside the gene matches. The CDR3 nucleotides are TGTGCCAGCAGCAGACGACTCGGGACAGGTAACAATCAGCCCCAGCATTTT. This translates into CASSRRLGTGNNQPQHF.

This clone was seen just once. The chain carries TRBV7-9 and TRBJ2-5, with 7 nucleotides matching TRBD1. Germline V CDR1 and CDR2: SEHNR, FQNEAQ (reference sequence). This CDR3 is built from 15 residues. V was pared by 8 bases and J by 0 bases, with 9 bases of the junction left unmatched. The CDR3 DNA reads TGTGCCAGCTTCAGGGGGTCGGGGAACCAAGAGACCCAGTACTTC. It specifies CASFRGSGNQETQYF.

The chain links TRBV7-9 to TRBJ2-5; 7 bases match TRBD1. The germline V gene has CDR1 SEHNR and CDR2 FQNEAQ (reference sequence). With V trimmed by 5 bases and J by 2 bases, 2 bases remained unmatched. This CDR3 spans 13 amino acids. CDR3 sequence reads: CASSPTGQETQYF. CDR3 DNA sequence: TGTGCCAGCAGCCCGACAGGGCAAGAGACCCAGTACTTC.

CDR3 coding DNA: TGTGCCAGCAGCTGGACAGGCTACGAGCAGTACTTC. Protein sequence: CASSWTGYEQYF. This sequence joins TRBV2 and TRBJ2-7, with 7 positions matching TRBD1. The length of the CDR3 is 12 residues. The V gene's germline CDR1 is SNHLY and CDR2 FYNNEI. V was pared by 6 bases and J by 3 bases, with 2 bases of the junction left unmatched. The full variable domain, completed using reference TRBV2 and TRBJ2-7, is EPEVTQTPSHQVTQMGQEVILRCVPISNHLYFYWYRQILGQKVEFLVSFYNNEISEKSEIFDDQFSVERPDGSNFTLKIRSTKLEDSAMYFCASSWTGYEQYFGPGTRLTVT.

The chain carries TRBV6-5 and TRBJ2-1; a possible D gene is TRBD2 (6 bases). The V end lost 11 bases, the J end lost 4 bases, and 15 bases lay between the germline ends. Germline V gene lookup returns CDR1 MNHEY and CDR2 SVGAGI. The CDR3 totals 13 residues. CDR3 sequence: CAGSWAGYNEQFF. CDR3 DNA sequence: TGTGCCGGGTCCTGGGCGGGGTACAATGAGCAGTTCTTC.

This clone is a singleton in its sample. CDR3 bases: TGCGCCAGCAGCGCACAGGGGGCAACTAATGAAAAACTGTTTTTT. Its translation is CASSAQGATNEKLFF. The V and J genes are TRBV5-1 and TRBJ1-4; 8 bases match TRBD1. This CDR3 spans 15 amino acids. The trim removed 4 bases at V and 0 bases at J, leaving 2 bases unmatched. CDR1 is SGHRS, CDR2 YFSETQ, per germline.

The sample holds one count of this clone. The V call is TRBV7-2, the J call TRBJ2-5, with 12 bases aligning to TRBD2. Trimming took 1 base from V and 7 from J; bases not matched to a gene: 1. CDR3 length equals 14 residues. The germline CDR1 and CDR2 sequences are SGHTA and FQGNSA. CDR3 region: CASSLGLAGVTQYF. The CDR3 region has the DNA TGTGCCAGCAGCTTAGGACTAGCGGGAGTGACCCAGTACTTC.

This clone has more than one count but fewer than ten. This chain links TRBV7-9 with TRBJ1-5; 7 bases line up with TRBD1. The CDR3 loop spans 14 amino acids. CDR1 and CDR2 from the germline V gene are SEHNR and FQNEAQ (reference sequence). With V trimmed by 1 base and J by 4 bases, 1 base remained unmatched. This chain's CDR3 is CASSLGTGNQPQHF. Here the CDR3 DNA reads TGTGCCAGCAGCTTAGGGACAGGTAATCAGCCCCAGCATTTT.